This TCR beta chain was recovered during a study of blood T cell repertoires in COVID-19. Study summary: PBMCs, B-cell-depleted T cells, or T cells provided the cDNA or gDNA that made up the material.

Original handling: Reference gene primer amplification gave estimated nucleated cell counts. The table came from immunoSEQ multiplex PCR; TCRdb's copy has only in-frame clones and leaves some out. V, J and clone size were drawn from that table, and D and trimming were deduced from the DNA. The sample has over 95,000 clones; roughly 79% are singletons. CDR1 and CDR2 from the germline V gene are MNHEY and SMNVEV (reference sequence). V was clipped by 2 bases and J by 8 bases, with 13 bases between them. This CDR3 contains 13 residues. This chain links TRBV27 with TRBJ2-7, with TRBD1 as a possible D gene (5 bases). The TCR originated in a human donor in a cohort sampled during active COVID-19. Sequencing was performed on peripheral blood. The CDR3 reads CASSLSRVDQQYF. In DNA, the CDR3 is TGTGCCAGCAGTTTAAGCAGGGTCGACCAGCAGTACTTC.